The 17 T cell receptor beta chains reported below all come from one sample, sequenced in a study of regulatory T cells in long-lasting Graves disease. Time point indicated: newly diagnosed GD, antithyroid drugs for less than 3 months. TCR sequences were obtained from RNA taken from PBMCs. Arm-PCR of CDR3 regions with iRepertoire HTBI primers generated TCR beta libraries. MiXCR was run by TCRdb on the multiplex PCR reads, yielding one entry per CDR3 protein. This repertoire shows under 400,000 distinct CDR3 sequences, over 15% found once; its top ten account for approximately 30%. The data were also submitted as part of a second study, on T cells in Graves' hyperthyroidism and ophthalmopathy.

Here the sequenced sample was peripheral blood mononuclear cells (PBMCs), taken at new diagnosis, from a patient treated with antithyroid drugs. Receptors were obtained from a man aged 40-49 years with Graves disease.

This clonotype came up a few times. This sequence joins TRBV7-3 and TRBJ1-4; possibly TRBD1 for D (6 bases). The V and J ends lost 7 bases and 0 bases respectively, with 18 bases between them. The germline V gene encodes CDR1 SGHTA and CDR2 FQGTGA. The CDR3 length is 17 residues. The CDR3 region has the DNA TGTGCCAGCATGGGCCCAGGGGATCCTTCAACTAATGAAAAACTGTTTTTT. Protein: CASMGPGDPSTNEKLFF.

This rearrangement joins TRBV20-1 to TRBJ2-7; 14 bases map to TRBD2. Germline CDR1 reads DFQATT; CDR2 reads SNEGSKA (reference sequence). V dropped 5 bases and J dropped 5; count of bases not matched to a gene: 5. The CDR3 is 14 amino acids. This CDR3 is CSAYEGLAGDEQYF. Written as DNA, the CDR3 is TGCAGTGCTTACGAGGGACTAGCGGGAGACGAGCAGTACTTC.

Many counts were recorded for this clonotype. V gene TRBV2 combines with J gene TRBJ1-1, with a tentative D call TRBD1 (6 bases). There are 13 residues in the CDR3. Trimming removed 4 bases from V and 8 bases from J, with 14 bases in between. The germline gives CDR1 SNHLY, CDR2 FYNNEI. CDR3 protein: CASSGNTGREAFF. The CDR3 nucleotides are TGTGCCAGCAGTGGAAATACAGGGAGAGAAGCTTTCTTT.

This clonotype showed up many times. The J gene is TRBJ2-1, the V gene TRBV5-1; D uncertain. The CDR3 runs to 16 residues. Trimming pared 4 bases from V and 0 bases from J, leaving 14 bases between. Per the germline V gene, CDR1 is SGHRS and CDR2 is YFSETQ. The CDR3 reads CASSASRLSSYNEQFF. The CDR3 coding sequence is TGCGCCAGCAGCGCTTCCCGTTTAAGCTCCTACAATGAGCAGTTCTTC.

This clonotype has ten or more counts. V gene TRBV12-3 or TRBV12-4 combines with J gene TRBJ2-2; the match to TRBD2 covers 7 bases. CDR3 length equals 13 residues. With 3 bases clipped from V and 9 bases from J, the junction kept 4 bases outside the gene matches. The CDR3 sequence is CASSFGRGRELFF. CDR3 DNA: TGTGCCAGCAGTTTTGGGAGGGGCCGGGAGCTGTTTTTT.

This clonotype was recorded at least ten times. The chain recombines TRBV3-1 with TRBJ2-3; D is ambiguous. Germline lookup yields CDR1 LGHDT and CDR2 YNNKEL (reference sequence). V was trimmed by 8 bases and J by 4 bases, leaving 7 bases between them. The CDR3 length is 11 residues. The DNA for the CDR3 is TGTGCCAGCCTCGGGTCAGATACGCAGTATTTT. It codes for CASLGSDTQYF.

The gene calls are TRBV30 and TRBJ2-5; 9 bases map to TRBD2. The trim removed 3 bases at V and 5 bases at J, leaving 10 bases unmatched. CDR1 and CDR2 (germline): GTSNPN, SVGIG (reference sequence). The CDR3 extends over 15 amino acids. The CDR3 DNA follows: TGTGCCTGGAGAGTTGCGGGGGGGCCATGGGAGACCCAGTACTTC. Translated: CAWRVAGGPWETQYF.

The gene calls are TRBV6-1 and TRBJ2-4; D is perhaps TRBD1 (6 bases). V gave up 5 bases and J gave up 8 bases, with 10 bases separating them. Germline CDR1 and CDR2: MNHNS and SASEGT. There are 12 residues in the CDR3. The CDR3 bases are TGTGCCAGCAGTCGACAGGTCGACATTCAGTACTTC. Its translation: CASSRQVDIQYF.

A note on this clonotype: One base away lies a much larger clone, so this may be a sequencing read error. The chain is built from TRBV20-1 and TRBJ2-2; 16 bases are a match to TRBD2. Germline CDR1 and CDR2: DFQATT and SNEGSKA (reference sequence). After removal of 4 bases from V and 7 bases from J, the junction contained 12 bases not matched to a gene. The CDR3 spans 18 residues. The CDR3 sequence is CSAKPGLAGGHGFGELFF. CDR3 in DNA: TGCAGTGCTAAGCCGGGACTAGCGGGGGGGCACGGTTTCGGGGAGCTGTTTTTT.

This clonotype was counted many times. This chain connects TRBV27 to TRBJ2-1; D not certain. The CDR3 length is 13 residues. V was shortened by 3 bases and J by 8 bases, with 11 bases between the two germline ends. Germline V gene lookup returns CDR1 MNHEY and CDR2 SMNVEV (reference sequence). The DNA for the CDR3 is TGTGCCAGCAGTTTGCACCCCGGGTATGAGCAGTTCTTC. This codes for CASSLHPGYEQFF.

This clonotype was detected only a few times. The chain employs TRBV7-3 and TRBJ2-1, with 7 bases lining up with TRBD2. With 2 bases clipped from V and 5 bases from J, the junction kept 9 bases outside the gene matches. Germline CDR1 reads SGHTA; CDR2 reads FQGTGA. This CDR3 is 16 amino acids long. The CDR3 reads CASSLGVAGEDNEQFF. The CDR3 coding sequence is TGTGCCAGCAGCTTAGGCGTCGCGGGGGAGGACAATGAGCAGTTCTTC.

This clonotype has at least ten counts. The rearrangement joins TRBV15 to TRBJ1-4; maybe TRBD1 (5 bases). This CDR3 has 16 residues. Germline V gene data show CDR1 as LNHNV and CDR2 as YYDKDF (reference sequence). The ends were cut back, 1 base at V and 6 bases at J, with 15 bases in the middle. Here the CDR3 DNA reads TGTGCCACCAGCAGAGGAAAAGGGGCGCAGTATGAAAAACTGTTTTTT. Its translation is CATSRGKGAQYEKLFF.

To note about this clonotype: A much larger clone sits a single nucleotide away, making a read error possible. This chain uses TRBV19 with TRBJ1-1, with D possibly matching TRBD1 (6 bases). There are 13 residues in the CDR3. Germline V gene data show CDR1 as LNHDA and CDR2 as SQIVND (reference sequence). CDR3 in amino acids: CTSSIIQGTEAFF. For the CDR3, the DNA is TGTACCAGTAGTATAATTCAGGGGACTGAAGCTTTCTTT.

This clonotype was seen more than once but under ten times. This CDR3 is CSVVDFQGDYTEAFF. CDR3 coding DNA: TGCAGTGTTGTTGATTTCCAGGGGGATTACACTGAAGCTTTCTTT. The V and J genes are TRBV20-1 and TRBJ1-1; 7 positions match TRBD1. The CDR3 runs 15 residues. After removal of 7 bases from V and 3 bases from J, the junction contained 14 bases not matched to a gene. Germline V gives CDR1 DFQATT, CDR2 SNEGSKA (reference sequence).

As to this clonotype: The conserved final phenylalanine or tryptophan is absent from the CDR3, which likely points to a read error. V and J are TRBV20-1 and TRBJ1-4; D is unclear. The CDR3 runs 13 residues. Germline values: CDR1 DFQATT, CDR2 SNEGSKA (reference sequence). V lost 6 bases, J lost 4 bases, and 12 bases lay in between. The CDR3 DNA sequence: TGCAGTGCGAGGGCCGAAATTAATGAAAAACTGTTTTGT. Amino acids: CSARAEINEKLFC.

This clonotype showed up just a few times. V gene TRBV6-1 combines with J gene TRBJ1-3; the D gene is possibly TRBD1 (5 bases). The V gene lost 9 bases and the J gene lost 4 bases, with 19 bases spanning the gap. Germline loops: CDR1 MNHNS, CDR2 SASEGT. This CDR3 contains 15 residues. The CDR3 reads CARRRQRLFGNTIYF. The CDR3 DNA is TGTGCCAGGCGCCGACAGAGACTCTTCGGAAACACCATATATTTT.

This clonotype was observed many times. The chain links TRBV28 to TRBJ1-1; D not resolved. In germline, CDR1 is MDHEN, CDR2 SYDVKM. V was pared by 6 bases and J by 4 bases, with 12 bases between. The CDR3 length is 13 residues. This CDR3 reads CASRPGVVTEAFF. The CDR3 nucleotides read TGTGCCAGCAGACCCGGGGTGGTCACTGAAGCTTTCTTT.